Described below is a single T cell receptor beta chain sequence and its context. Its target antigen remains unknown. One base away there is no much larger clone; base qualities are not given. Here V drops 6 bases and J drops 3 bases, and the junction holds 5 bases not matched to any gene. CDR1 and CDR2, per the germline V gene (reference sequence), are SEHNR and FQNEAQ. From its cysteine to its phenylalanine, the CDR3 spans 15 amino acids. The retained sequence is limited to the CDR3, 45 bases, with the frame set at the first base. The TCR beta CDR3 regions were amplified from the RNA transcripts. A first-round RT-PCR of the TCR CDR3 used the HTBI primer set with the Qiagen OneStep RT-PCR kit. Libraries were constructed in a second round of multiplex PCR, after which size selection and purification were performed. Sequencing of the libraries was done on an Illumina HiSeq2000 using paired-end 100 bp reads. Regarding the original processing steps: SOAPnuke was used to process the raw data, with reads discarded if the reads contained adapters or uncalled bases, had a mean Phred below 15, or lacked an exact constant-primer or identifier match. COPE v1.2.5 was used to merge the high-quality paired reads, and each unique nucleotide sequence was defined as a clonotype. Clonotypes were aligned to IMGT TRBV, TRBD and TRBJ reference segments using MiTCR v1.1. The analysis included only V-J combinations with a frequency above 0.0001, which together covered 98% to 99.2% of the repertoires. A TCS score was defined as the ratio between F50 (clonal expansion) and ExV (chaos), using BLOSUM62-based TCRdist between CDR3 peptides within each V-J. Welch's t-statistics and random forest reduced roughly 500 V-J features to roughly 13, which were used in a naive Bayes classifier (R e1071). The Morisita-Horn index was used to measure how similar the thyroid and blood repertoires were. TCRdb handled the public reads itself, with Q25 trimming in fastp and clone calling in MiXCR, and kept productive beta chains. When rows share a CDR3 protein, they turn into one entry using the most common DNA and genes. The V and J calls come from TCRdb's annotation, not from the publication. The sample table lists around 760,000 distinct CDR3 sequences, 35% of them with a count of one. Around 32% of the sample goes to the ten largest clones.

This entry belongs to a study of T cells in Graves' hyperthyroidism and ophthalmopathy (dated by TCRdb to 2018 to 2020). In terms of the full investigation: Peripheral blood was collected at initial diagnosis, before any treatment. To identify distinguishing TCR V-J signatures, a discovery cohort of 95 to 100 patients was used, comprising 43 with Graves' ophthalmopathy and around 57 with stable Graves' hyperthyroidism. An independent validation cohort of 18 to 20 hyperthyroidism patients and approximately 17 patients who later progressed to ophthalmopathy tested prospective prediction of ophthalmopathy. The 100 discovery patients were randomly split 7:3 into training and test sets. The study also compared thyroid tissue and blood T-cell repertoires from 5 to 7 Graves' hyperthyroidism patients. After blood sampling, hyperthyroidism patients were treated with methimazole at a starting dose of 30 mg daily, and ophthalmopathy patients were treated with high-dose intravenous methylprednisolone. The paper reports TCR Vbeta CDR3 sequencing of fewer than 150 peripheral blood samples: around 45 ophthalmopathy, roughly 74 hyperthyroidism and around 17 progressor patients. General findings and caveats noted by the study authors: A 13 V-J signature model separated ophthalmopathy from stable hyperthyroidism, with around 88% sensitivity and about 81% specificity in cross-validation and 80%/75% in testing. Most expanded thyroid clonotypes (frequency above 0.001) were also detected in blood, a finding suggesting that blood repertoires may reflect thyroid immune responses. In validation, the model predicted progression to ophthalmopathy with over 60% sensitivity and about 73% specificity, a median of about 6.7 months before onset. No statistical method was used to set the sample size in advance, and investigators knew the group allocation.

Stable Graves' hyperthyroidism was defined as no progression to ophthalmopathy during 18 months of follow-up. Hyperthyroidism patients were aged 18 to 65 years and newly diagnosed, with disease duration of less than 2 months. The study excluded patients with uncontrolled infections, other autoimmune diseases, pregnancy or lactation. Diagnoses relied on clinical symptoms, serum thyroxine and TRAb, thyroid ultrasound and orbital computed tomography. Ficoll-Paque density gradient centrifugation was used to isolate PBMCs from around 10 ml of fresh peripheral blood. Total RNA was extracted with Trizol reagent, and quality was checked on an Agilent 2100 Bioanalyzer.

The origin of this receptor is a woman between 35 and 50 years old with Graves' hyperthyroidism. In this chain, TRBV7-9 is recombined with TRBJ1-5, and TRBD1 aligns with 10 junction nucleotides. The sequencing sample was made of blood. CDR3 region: CASRPGQGSNQPQHF. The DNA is TGTGCCAGCAGACCGGGACAGGGGTCCAATCAGCCCCAGCATTTT.